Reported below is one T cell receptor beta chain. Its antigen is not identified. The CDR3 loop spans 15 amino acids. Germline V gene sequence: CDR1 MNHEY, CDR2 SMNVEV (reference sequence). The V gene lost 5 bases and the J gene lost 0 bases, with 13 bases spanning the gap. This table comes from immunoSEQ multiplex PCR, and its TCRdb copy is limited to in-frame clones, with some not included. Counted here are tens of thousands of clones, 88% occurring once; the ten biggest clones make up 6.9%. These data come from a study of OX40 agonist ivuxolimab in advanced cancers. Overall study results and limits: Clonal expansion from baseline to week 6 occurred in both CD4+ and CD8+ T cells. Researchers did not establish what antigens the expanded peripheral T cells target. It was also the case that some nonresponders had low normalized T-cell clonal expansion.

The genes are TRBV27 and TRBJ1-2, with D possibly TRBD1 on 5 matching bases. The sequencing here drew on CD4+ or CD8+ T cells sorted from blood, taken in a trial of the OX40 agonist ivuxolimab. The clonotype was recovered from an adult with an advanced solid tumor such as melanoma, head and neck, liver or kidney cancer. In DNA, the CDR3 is TGTGCCAGCAGTAGGGGCGGAGGTTCTAACTATGGCTACACCTTC. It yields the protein CASSRGGGSNYGYTF.